These 21 T cell receptor beta chains were all obtained from the same sample, sequenced in a study of blood T cell repertoires in COVID-19. The repertoire was sequenced with immunoSEQ multiplex PCR; TCRdb's copy has only in-frame clones and lacks some. The data show some 220,000 clones, with around three quarters seen just once and around 7.3% held by the top ten. Sequencing was done on a sample of peripheral blood. Every receptor here comes from a woman in her seventies with acute or convalescent COVID-19.

The chain is built from TRBV5-1 and TRBJ2-2, with TRBD1 matching 10 bases. Germline loops: CDR1 SGHRS, CDR2 YFSETQ. This CDR3 is built from 15 residues. Germline trimming cut 4 bases from V and 6 bases from J; bases unmatched to any gene: 6. DNA for the CDR3: TGCGCCAGCAGCGAAAGGACAGGGGGGGCCGGGGAGCTGTTTTTT. As protein: CASSERTGGAGELFF.

V usage is TRBV5-1 and J usage is TRBJ2-6; a weak D match, TRBD1 (5 bases). The V and J ends lost 4 bases and 2 bases respectively, with 7 bases between them. The germline V gene encodes CDR1 SGHRS and CDR2 YFSETQ. This CDR3 has 14 amino acids. Here the CDR3 DNA reads TGCGCCAGCAGCACACAGGCTGGGGCCAACGTCCTGACTTTC. Translated, it gives CASSTQAGANVLTF.

This clone was seen only once. The chain couples TRBV9 to TRBJ1-1, with D perhaps TRBD1 (5 bases). Trimming left V 0 bases short and J 0 bases short, with 12 bases between. The length of the CDR3 is 16 residues. CDR1 is SGDLS and CDR2 is YYNGEE in the germline V gene. As DNA, the CDR3 is TGTGCCAGCAGCGTAGACGGGGGGAGTATGAACACTGAAGCTTTCTTT. Its translation is CASSVDGGSMNTEAFF.

The V gene is TRBV2, the J gene TRBJ2-4; TRBD2 might be the D (6 bases). The V end was cut by 3 bases, the J end by 6 bases, with 24 bases between. Germline CDR1 SNHLY, CDR2 FYNNEI. The CDR3 extends over 18 amino acids. In DNA, the CDR3 is TGTGCCAGCAGTGAGGTTTTGGGGGGACGACTTGGGAGAAACATTCAGTACTTC. It yields the protein CASSEVLGGRLGRNIQYF.

By frequency in the sample, this clone is medium-sized. This rearrangement joins TRBV18 to TRBJ1-4; TRBD1 aligns across 8 bases. CDR3 length equals 14 residues. V lost 3 bases and J lost 8; bases outside the gene matches: 5. Germline CDR1 and CDR2: KGHSH and LQKENI. The CDR3 DNA follows: TGTGCCAGCTCACCGGGACAGGAGTTCGAAAAACTGTTTTTT. This codes for CASSPGQEFEKLFF.

The genes are TRBV9 and TRBJ1-4; possible D gene TRBD1, 6 bases. Germline lookup yields CDR1 SGDLS and CDR2 YYNGEE. The CDR3 totals 15 residues. V lost 4 bases and J lost 5, with 15 bases in between. CDR3 DNA sequence: TGTGCCAGCAGCCCCTCCCCCGACAGGAATGAAAAACTGTTTTTT. This encodes CASSPSPDRNEKLFF.

V and J are TRBV2 and TRBJ1-5, with D possibly TRBD1 on 5 matching bases. Trimming took off 6 bases at V and 0 bases at J, with 9 bases between the two ends. CDR3 length equals 14 residues. The germline CDR1 and CDR2 sequences are SNHLY and FYNNEI. The CDR3 bases are TGTGCCAGCAGAACGGGACTTAGCAATCAGCCCCAGCATTTT. It translates to CASRTGLSNQPQHF. Variable domain in full (rest from reference TRBV2 and TRBJ1-5): EPEVTQTPSHQVTQMGQEVILRCVPISNHLYFYWYRQILGQKVEFLVSFYNNEISEKSEIFDDQFSVERPDGSNFTLKIRSTKLEDSAMYFCASRTGLSNQPQHFGDGTRLSIL.

This sequence joins TRBV20-1 and TRBJ2-7; D perhaps matches TRBD2 (5 bases). Germline V CDR1 and CDR2: DFQATT, SNEGSKA (reference sequence). This CDR3 is built from 15 residues. The ends were cut back, 3 bases at V and 1 base at J, with 16 bases in the middle. Here the CDR3 reads CSASVLRTGSYEQYF. As DNA, the CDR3 is TGCAGTGCTAGTGTTCTCCGGACTGGTTCCTACGAGCAGTACTTC.

This clone was recorded once. This chain uses TRBV27 with TRBJ1-1; 8 bases are shared with TRBD1. V shed 10 bases, J shed 4 bases, and the junction held 14 bases outside the gene matches. The CDR3 length is 15 residues. Looked up from germline, CDR1 is MNHEY and CDR2 is SMNVEV (reference sequence). CDR3 residues: CATRPSGGGGTEAFF. The CDR3 bases are TGTGCCACCAGACCCTCAGGGGGCGGAGGCACTGAAGCTTTCTTT.

The chain uses TRBV6-5 and TRBJ1-6; D ambiguous. Germline V gives CDR1 MNHEY, CDR2 SVGAGI. V lost 7 bases, J lost 7 bases, and 17 bases lay in between. The CDR3 totals 15 residues. The CDR3 DNA reads as TGTGCCAGCACTCCGTCCTCGCGTCCCAATTCACCCCTCCACTTT. This gives the protein CASTPSSRPNSPLHF.

The count of this clone is one. The chain carries TRBV25-1 and TRBJ1-6; the D is unclear. Trimming shortened V by 1 base and J by 7 bases, and 14 bases separated the two germline ends. The CDR3 length is 16 residues. Germline V gene sequence: CDR1 MGHDK, CDR2 SYGVNS. In DNA form, the CDR3 reads TGTGCCAGCAGTGAATTCTCCCCCGGTACGAATTCACCCCTCCACTTT. Amino acids: CASSEFSPGTNSPLHF.

The chain has TRBV29-1 and TRBJ2-5, with TRBD2 as a possible D gene (5 bases). V dropped 2 bases and J dropped 2 bases, with 12 bases sitting between them. CDR3 length: 14 residues. Germline V CDR1 and CDR2: SQVTM, ANQGSEA. This chain's CDR3 is CSVELAGVQETQYF. Written as DNA, the CDR3 is TGCAGCGTTGAATTGGCCGGGGTGCAAGAGACCCAGTACTTC.

This chain uses TRBV5-1 with TRBJ2-3; D is ambiguous. Germline lookup yields CDR1 SGHRS and CDR2 YFSETQ. The CDR3 is made up of 16 amino acids. Trimming removed 4 bases at V and 0 bases at J, with 15 bases between. CDR3 in DNA: TGCGCCAGCAGCACCACGGGTTGGTCGAGCACAGATACGCAGTATTTT. It encodes CASSTTGWSSTDTQYF.

The V and J genes are TRBV10-3 and TRBJ1-2; D is ambiguous. Germline CDR1 is ENHRY and CDR2 is SYGVKD. CDR3 length: 11 residues. Trimming stripped 5 bases from V and 5 bases from J, with 6 bases between. The chain's CDR3 is CAISMEYGYTF. The CDR3 bases are TGTGCCATCAGTATGGAGTATGGCTACACCTTC.

The chain joins TRBV5-1 to TRBJ1-6; possibly TRBD1 for D (5 bases). The CDR3 has 17 amino acids. The V end was cut by 0 bases, the J end by 2 bases, with 12 bases between. Germline CDR1 reads SGHRS; CDR2 reads YFSETQ. The CDR3 nucleotides are TGCGCCAGCAGCTTGGGGTCAGGAGGGGCCTATAATTCACCCCTCCACTTT. The encoded protein is CASSLGSGGAYNSPLHF.

The chain uses TRBV5-8 and TRBJ2-2, with 7 positions matching TRBD1. V shed 4 bases and J 1 base; nucleotides not matched to a gene: 10. The CDR3 totals 17 residues. CDR1 and CDR2 (germline): SGHTS, YDEGEE. Written as DNA, the CDR3 is TGTGCCAGCAGCCCCTTGGTCGGACAGGAGAACACCGGGGAGCTGTTTTTT. Protein sequence: CASSPLVGQENTGELFF.

The chain employs TRBV7-3 and TRBJ2-1; 9 bases map to TRBD2. V shed 5 bases, J shed 1 base, and the junction held 6 bases outside the gene matches. The CDR3 sequence is 16 residues long. CDR1 is SGHTA and CDR2 is FQGTGA in the germline V gene. The CDR3, as DNA: TGTGCCAGCAGCCTCCAGCGGGGGGTATCCTACAATGAGCAGTTCTTC. Protein: CASSLQRGVSYNEQFF.

The rearrangement joins TRBV10-3 to TRBJ2-7, with 8 nucleotides matching TRBD1. V dropped 3 bases and J dropped 6; count of bases not matched to a gene: 10. In germline, CDR1 is ENHRY, CDR2 SYGVKD. The CDR3 is made up of 15 amino acids. The CDR3 DNA sequence: TGTGCCATCAGTGACCCGGGACAGGCGATCATCGAGCAGTACTTC. Its protein is CAISDPGQAIIEQYF.

This sequence joins TRBV5-1 and TRBJ1-1, with a possible D match to TRBD1 (5 bases). The CDR3 is 14 amino acids. V lost 2 bases and J 4 bases, leaving 12 bases between the germline ends. The germline CDR1 and CDR2 sequences are SGHRS and YFSETQ. The CDR3 DNA follows: TGCGCCAGCAGCTTCTCGGGGGTTCTCACTGAAGCTTTCTTT. Translated: CASSFSGVLTEAFF.

This rearrangement joins TRBV10-2 to TRBJ2-7; 8 positions agree with TRBD2. This CDR3 is 15 amino acids long. J lost 1 base, V lost 0 bases, and 2 bases had no gene match. Per germline, CDR1 WSHSY and CDR2 SAAADI. The CDR3 region has the DNA TGCGCCAGCAGTGAGTCTGGGACTAGGTCCTACGAGCAGTACGTC. This sequence encodes CASSESGTRSYEQYV.

By sample share, this clone is large. The CDR3 DNA reads as TGCGCCAGCAGTGACCCGGCGGGGGCTAACGAGCAGTACGTC. Its translation: CASSDPAGANEQYV. The chain joins TRBV10-2 to TRBJ2-7; possibly TRBD2 for D (7 bases). Trimming stripped 3 bases from V and 5 bases from J, with 14 bases between. This CDR3 contains 14 residues. The germline gives CDR1 WSHSY, CDR2 SAAADI.